The clone carrying this T cell receptor beta chain showed up just a few times. Its antigen is currently unknown. The sample is drawn from a study of T cells in Graves' hyperthyroidism and ophthalmopathy. Study-wide findings and caveats: In validation, the model predicted ophthalmopathy. These predictions came a median about 6.8 months before onset.

Patients affected by ophthalmopathy presented a Clinical Activity Score of at least 3, a NOSPECS grade of at least 4, and disease duration below 3 months. PBMCs stemmed from 8.5 to 10 ml fresh peripheral blood. The CDR3 regions of TCR beta were amplified from RNA transcripts. RT-PCR in the first round (using the HTBI primer set) targeted the TCR CDR3. Each CDR3 protein gets one entry after TCRdb re-called the multiplex PCR reads with MiXCR. The repertoire holds about 640,000 distinct CDR3 sequences, with about a fifth as singletons. V lost 1 base, J lost 1 base, and 9 bases lay in between. CDR1 is SEHNR, CDR2 FQNEAQ, per germline (reference sequence). The CDR3 length is 15 residues.

The sequence came from a man aged 25-45 years with Graves' ophthalmopathy. The sample comprised blood. The chain employs TRBV7-9 and TRBJ2-3; a weak D match, TRBD2 (6 bases). CDR3 sequence: CASSLVGEGTDTQYF. The CDR3 coding sequence is TGTGCCAGCAGCTTAGTGGGGGAGGGCACAGATACGCAGTATTTT.